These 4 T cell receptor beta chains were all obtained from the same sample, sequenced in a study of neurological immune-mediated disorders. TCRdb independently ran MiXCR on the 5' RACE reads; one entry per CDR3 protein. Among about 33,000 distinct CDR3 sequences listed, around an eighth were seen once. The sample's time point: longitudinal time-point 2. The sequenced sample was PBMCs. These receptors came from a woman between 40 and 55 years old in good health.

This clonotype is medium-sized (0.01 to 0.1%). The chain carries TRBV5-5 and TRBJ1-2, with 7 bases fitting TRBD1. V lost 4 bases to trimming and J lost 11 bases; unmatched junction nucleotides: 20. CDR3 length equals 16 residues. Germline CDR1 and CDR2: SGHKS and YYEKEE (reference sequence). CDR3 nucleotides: TGTGCCAGCAGCGGCCCCCCGCGACAGGGTCTTAGTGAGTACACCTTC. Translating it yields CASSGPPRQGLSEYTF.

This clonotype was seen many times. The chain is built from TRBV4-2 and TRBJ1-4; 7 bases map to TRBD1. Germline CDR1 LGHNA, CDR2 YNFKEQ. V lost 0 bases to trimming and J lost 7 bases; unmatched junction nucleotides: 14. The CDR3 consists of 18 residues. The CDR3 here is CASSQDPSVQGVIEKLFF. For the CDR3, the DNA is TGTGCCAGCAGCCAAGATCCTTCGGTCCAGGGGGTTATTGAAAAACTGTTTTTT.

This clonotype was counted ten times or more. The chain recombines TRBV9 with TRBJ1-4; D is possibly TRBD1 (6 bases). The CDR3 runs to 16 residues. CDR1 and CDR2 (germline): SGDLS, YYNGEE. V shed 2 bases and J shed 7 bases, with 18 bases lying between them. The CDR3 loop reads CASSVGFEGGLEKLFF. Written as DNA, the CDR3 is TGTGCCAGCAGCGTTGGTTTCGAGGGGGGGCTTGAAAAACTGTTTTTT.

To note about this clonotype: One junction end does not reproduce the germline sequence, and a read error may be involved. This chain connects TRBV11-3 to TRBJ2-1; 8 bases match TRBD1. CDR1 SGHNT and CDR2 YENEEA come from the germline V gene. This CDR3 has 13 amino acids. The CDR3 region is CASSWTGSSVQFF. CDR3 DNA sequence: TGCGCCAGCAGCTGGACAGGGTCCAGTGTGCAGTTCTTC.